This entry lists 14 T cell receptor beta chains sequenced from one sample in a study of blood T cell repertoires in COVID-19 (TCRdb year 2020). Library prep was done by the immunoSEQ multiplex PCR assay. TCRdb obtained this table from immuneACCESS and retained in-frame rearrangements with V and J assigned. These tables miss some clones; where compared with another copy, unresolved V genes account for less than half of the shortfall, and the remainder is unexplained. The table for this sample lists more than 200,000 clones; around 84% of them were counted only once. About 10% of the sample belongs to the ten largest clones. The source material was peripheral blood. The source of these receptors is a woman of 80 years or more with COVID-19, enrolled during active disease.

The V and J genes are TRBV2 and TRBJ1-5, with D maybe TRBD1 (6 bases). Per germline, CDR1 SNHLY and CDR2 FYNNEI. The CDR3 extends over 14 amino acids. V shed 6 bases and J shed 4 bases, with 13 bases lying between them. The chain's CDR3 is CASSVLQGNQPQHF. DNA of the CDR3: TGTGCCAGCAGCGTTCTACAGGGTAATCAGCCCCAGCATTTT. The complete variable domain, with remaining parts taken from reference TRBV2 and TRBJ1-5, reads EPEVTQTPSHQVTQMGQEVILRCVPISNHLYFYWYRQILGQKVEFLVSFYNNEISEKSEIFDDQFSVERPDGSNFTLKIRSTKLEDSAMYFCASSVLQGNQPQHFGDGTRLSIL.

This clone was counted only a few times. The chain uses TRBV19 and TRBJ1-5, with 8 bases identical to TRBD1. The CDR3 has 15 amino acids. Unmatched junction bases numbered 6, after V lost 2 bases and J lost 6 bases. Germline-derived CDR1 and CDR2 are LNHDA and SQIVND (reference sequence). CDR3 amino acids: CASSITRQGSQPQHF. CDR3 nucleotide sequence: TGTGCCAGTAGTATAACCCGACAGGGGAGTCAGCCCCAGCATTTT.

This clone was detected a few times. The CDR3 is CASSSLAGAGSPLHF. DNA for the CDR3: TGTGCCAGCAGCTCTTTGGCAGGGGCGGGTTCACCCCTCCACTTT. The chain couples TRBV14 to TRBJ1-6, with D possibly TRBD1 on 6 matching bases. Trimming pared 5 bases from V and 9 bases from J, leaving 17 bases between. CDR1 and CDR2 (germline): SGHDN, FVKESK. The CDR3 runs to 15 residues.

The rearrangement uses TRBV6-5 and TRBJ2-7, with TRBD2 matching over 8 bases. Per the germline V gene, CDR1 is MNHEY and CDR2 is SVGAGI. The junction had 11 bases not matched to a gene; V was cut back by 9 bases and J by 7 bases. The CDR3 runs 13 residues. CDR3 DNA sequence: TGTGCCAGTCGCGGTAGCGGGGTTCGAGAGCAGTACGTC. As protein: CASRGSGVREQYV.

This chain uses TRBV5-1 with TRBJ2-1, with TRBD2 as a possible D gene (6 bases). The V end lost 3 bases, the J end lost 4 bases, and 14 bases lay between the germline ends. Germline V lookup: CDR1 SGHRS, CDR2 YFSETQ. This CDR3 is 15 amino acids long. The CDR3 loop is CASSSILASYNEQFF. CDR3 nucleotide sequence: TGCGCCAGCAGCTCTATTCTAGCGAGTTACAATGAGCAGTTCTTC.

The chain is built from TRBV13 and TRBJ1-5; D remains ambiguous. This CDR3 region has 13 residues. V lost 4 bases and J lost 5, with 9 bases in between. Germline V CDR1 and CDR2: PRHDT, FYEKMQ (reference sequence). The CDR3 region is CASSSTRDQPQHF. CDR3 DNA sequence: TGTGCCAGCAGCTCGACCCGGGATCAGCCCCAGCATTTT.

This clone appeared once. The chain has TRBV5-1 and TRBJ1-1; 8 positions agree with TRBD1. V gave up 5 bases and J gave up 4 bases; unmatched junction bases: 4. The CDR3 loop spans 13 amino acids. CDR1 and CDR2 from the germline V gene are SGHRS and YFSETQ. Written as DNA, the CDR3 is TGCGCCAGCAGGGACGACAGGGGCACTGAAGCTTTCTTT. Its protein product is CASRDDRGTEAFF.

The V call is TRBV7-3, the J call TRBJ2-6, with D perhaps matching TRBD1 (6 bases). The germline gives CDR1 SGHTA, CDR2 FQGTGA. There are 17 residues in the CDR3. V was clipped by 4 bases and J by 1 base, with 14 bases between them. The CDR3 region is CASSSTGLGSGANVLTF. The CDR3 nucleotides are TGTGCCAGCAGCTCCACAGGGTTGGGATCTGGGGCCAACGTCCTGACTTTC. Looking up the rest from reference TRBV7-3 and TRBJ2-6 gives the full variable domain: GAGVSQTPSNKVTEKGKYVELRCDPISGHTALYWYRQSLGQGPEFLIYFQGTGAADDSGLPNDRFFAVRPEGSVSTLKIQRTERGDSAVYLCASSSTGLGSGANVLTFGAGSRLTVL.

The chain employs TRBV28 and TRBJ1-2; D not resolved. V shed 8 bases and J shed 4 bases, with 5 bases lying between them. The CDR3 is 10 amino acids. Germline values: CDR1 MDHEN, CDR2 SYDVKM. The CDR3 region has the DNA TGTGCCAGCCGGAGCTATGGCTACACCTTC. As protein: CASRSYGYTF.

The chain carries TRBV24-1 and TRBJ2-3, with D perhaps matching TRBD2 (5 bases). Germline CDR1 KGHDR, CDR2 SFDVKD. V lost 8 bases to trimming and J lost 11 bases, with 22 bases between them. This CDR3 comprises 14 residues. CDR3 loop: CATNPGTHTSGQYF. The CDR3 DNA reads TGTGCCACCAATCCGGGAACCCACACCAGTGGGCAGTATTTT.

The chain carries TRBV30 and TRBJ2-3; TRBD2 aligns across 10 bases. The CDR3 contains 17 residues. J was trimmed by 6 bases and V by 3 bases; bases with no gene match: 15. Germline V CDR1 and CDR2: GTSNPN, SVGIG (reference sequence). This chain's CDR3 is CAWRRALSGGAKDTQYF. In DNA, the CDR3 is TGTGCCTGGAGAAGGGCCCTAAGCGGGGGGGCGAAGGATACGCAGTATTTT.

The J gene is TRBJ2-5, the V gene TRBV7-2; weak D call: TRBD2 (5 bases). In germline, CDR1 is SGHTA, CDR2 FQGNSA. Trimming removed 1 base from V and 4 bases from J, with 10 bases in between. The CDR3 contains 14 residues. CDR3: CASSLEARGETQYF. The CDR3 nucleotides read TGTGCCAGCAGCTTAGAGGCCCGGGGAGAGACCCAGTACTTC.

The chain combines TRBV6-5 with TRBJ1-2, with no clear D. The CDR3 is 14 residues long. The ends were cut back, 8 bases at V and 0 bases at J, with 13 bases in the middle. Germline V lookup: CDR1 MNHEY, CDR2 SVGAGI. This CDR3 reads CASRLESSNYGYTF. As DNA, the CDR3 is TGTGCCAGCCGCCTGGAGTCCTCTAACTATGGCTACACCTTC.

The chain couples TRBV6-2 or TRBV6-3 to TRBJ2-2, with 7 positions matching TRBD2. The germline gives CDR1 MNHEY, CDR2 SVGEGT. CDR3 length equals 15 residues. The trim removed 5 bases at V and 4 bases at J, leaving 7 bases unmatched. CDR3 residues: CASSRNTGGTGELFF. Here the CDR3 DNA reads TGTGCCAGCAGTCGGAACACGGGAGGCACCGGGGAGCTGTTTTTT.